The TCR beta chain under discussion was sequenced for a study of identical twins. A universal primer site was created by template switching, with the cDNA bearing unique molecular identifiers. TCRdb recomputed calls from the 5' RACE reads with MiXCR, one row per CDR3 protein. Of about 530,000 distinct CDR3 sequences in the sample, nearly 15% were seen once. This clonotype was counted at least ten times. Its antigen is not known. Findings and limits, study-wide: Models came in too low on out-of-frame TCR alpha sharing in monozygotic twins. Low generation-probability sequences were in excess among twin-shared out-of-frame alpha sequences.

CDR3 length: 16 amino acids. Trimming pared 0 bases from V and 1 base from J, leaving 13 bases between. Per germline, CDR1 SQVTM and CDR2 ANQGSEA. The sample also formed part of further work on yellow fever vaccine responses in identical twins.

This sequence was found in a woman in her late teens or twenties in good health. The source material was CD4+ T cells sorted from blood. The rearrangement joins TRBV29-1 to TRBJ2-1; tentatively, D is TRBD1 (5 bases). Here the CDR3 reads CSVEDPGANSYNEQFF. CDR3 sequence (DNA): TGCAGCGTTGAAGATCCTGGGGCCAATTCCTACAATGAGCAGTTCTTC.